A selection of T cell receptor beta chains follows, all from one sample in a study of blood T cell repertoires in COVID-19. Some clones are missing from TCRdb's copy, which holds only in-frame ones; the method was immunoSEQ multiplex PCR. The sample lists 200,000 to 250,000 clones; about 80% were seen once. The material sequenced was PBMCs or T cells enriched from blood (not recorded which). Receptor source: a man in his forties who had recovered from COVID-19. Both conserved end residues are part of each CDR3. A D gene is named only where the DNA matches it firmly. Clone size appears in some rows only: once, few, many, or a class for an expanded clone.

cdr3_length	v_call	j_call	clone_size	d_call	cdr3_nt	cdr3_aa
14	TRBV6-2/TRBV6-3	TRBJ1-2	NA	NA	TGTGCCAGCAGTACAGCGCAGGGATGGGATGGCTACACCTTC	CASSTAQGWDGYTF
15	TRBV20-1	TRBJ2-3	once	TRBD2	TGCAGTGCTAGTGGTAGCGGGGGGAGGGCAGATACGCAGTATTTT	CSASGSGGRADTQYF
14	TRBV7-2	TRBJ2-7	once	NA	TGTGCCAGCAGCTTACGGCAGGGCCCCTACGAGCAGTACTTC	CASSLRQGPYEQYF
11	TRBV12-3/TRBV12-4	TRBJ2-7	NA	NA	TGTGCCAGCAGTTTTACAGCCGAGCAGTACTTC	CASSFTAEQYF
13	TRBV29-1	TRBJ2-2	NA	NA	TGCAGCGCCGACGACAGGAACACCGGGGAGCTGTTTTTT	CSADDRNTGELFF
15	TRBV7-9	TRBJ2-7	NA	NA	TGTGCCAGCAGCCCAGGCGTGGGTCGGCTGGACGAGCAGTACTTC	CASSPGVGRLDEQYF
16	TRBV6-2/TRBV6-3	TRBJ2-1	NA	TRBD1	TGTGCCAGCAGTTTCCTCCGGGACAGGGGTTCGGGGGAGCAGTTCTTC	CASSFLRDRGSGEQFF
10	TRBV29-1	TRBJ1-1	NA	NA	TGCAGCGTTCAAGGCGCTGAAGCTTTCTTT	CSVQGAEAFF
15	TRBV6-4	TRBJ2-1	NA	TRBD2	TGTGCCAGCAGTAGAGGGACTAGCGGCGACAATGAGCAGTTCTTC	CASSRGTSGDNEQFF
14	TRBV30	TRBJ1-1	NA	NA	TGTGCCTGGAGTGTAAAGGGGCTGAACACTGAAGCTTTCTTT	CAWSVKGLNTEAFF
14	TRBV28	TRBJ2-7	NA	TRBD2	TGTGCCAGCCTCCGTTCTAGCGGGAGTCTGGAGCAGTACTTC	CASLRSSGSLEQYF
17	TRBV14	TRBJ2-1	NA	TRBD2	TGTGCCAGCAGCCAAATCCTCGGGGGGGCCTCCTACAATGAGCAGTTCTTC	CASSQILGGASYNEQFF
13	TRBV7-2	TRBJ1-6	NA	NA	TGTGCCAGCAGCTTACAGGGGAGCTCACCCCTCCACTTT	CASSLQGSSPLHF
13	TRBV2	TRBJ1-1	NA	NA	TGTGCCAGCAGCGCAGGGCCGGGCACTGAAGCTTTCTTT	CASSAGPGTEAFF
12	TRBV5-3	TRBJ1-5	NA	TRBD1	TGTGTCGTGGACAGGCAAAATCAGCCCCAGCATTTT	CVVDRQNQPQHF
16	TRBV18	TRBJ2-7	few	NA	TGTGCCAGCTCACCACCGGGCAGGGGTAAATCCTACGAGCAGTACTTC	CASSPPGRGKSYEQYF
13	TRBV12-3/TRBV12-4	TRBJ2-7	once	NA	TGTGCCAGCAGTTTAAGCTATTCCTACGAGCAGTACTTC	CASSLSYSYEQYF
15	TRBV28	TRBJ1-1	NA	NA	TGTGCCAGCAGTGGGTTGGGGCCCTTGAACACTGAAGCTTTCTTT	CASSGLGPLNTEAFF
16	TRBV2	TRBJ2-1	NA	TRBD2	TGTGCCAGCAGTGAAGGGCGGGAGTGGACCTACAATGAGCAGTTCTTC	CASSEGREWTYNEQFF
13	TRBV11-1	TRBJ1-2	NA	NA	TGTGCCAGCAGCTTACATCGGGGATATGGCTACACCTTC	CASSLHRGYGYTF
9	TRBV10-1	TRBJ2-7	NA	NA	TGCGCCAGCGGGCACGAGCAGTACTTC	CASGHEQYF
16	TRBV5-4	TRBJ2-3	NA	NA	TGTGCCAGCAGCCTTGCTAGAGGAAGTGAGACAGATACGCAGTATTTT	CASSLARGSETDTQYF
15	TRBV11-2	TRBJ2-1	NA	TRBD2	TGTGCCAGCAGCCTTACTAGCGGGGGGTGGAATGAGCAGTTCTTC	CASSLTSGGWNEQFF
13	TRBV5-1	TRBJ2-5	NA	NA	TGCGCCAGCAGCTTGTACAGAGAAGAGACCCAGTACTTC	CASSLYREETQYF
15	TRBV18	TRBJ1-4	NA	TRBD1	TGTGCCAGCTCACCCCAGGGGGCAACTAATGAAAAACTGTTTTTT	CASSPQGATNEKLFF
12	TRBV29-1	TRBJ1-6	NA	NA	TGCAGCGTAAAAACGGGGAATTCACCCCTCCACTTT	CSVKTGNSPLHF
13	TRBV19	TRBJ2-7	NA	TRBD2	TGTGCCACCAGCGGGACTAGGGGATACGAGCAGTACTTC	CATSGTRGYEQYF
11	TRBV24-1	TRBJ2-1	NA	NA	TGTGCCACCAGTGAGGGGGGACAGCAGTTCTTC	CATSEGGQQFF
16	TRBV30	TRBJ2-1	NA	NA	TGTGCCCACGGAGGGGATTTTGGGGAAGGCTACAATGAGCAGTTCTTC	CAHGGDFGEGYNEQFF
15	TRBV5-4	TRBJ2-7	NA	NA	TGTGCCAGCAGCTTTGGCGGATCCAACTCCTACGAGCAGTACTTC	CASSFGGSNSYEQYF
16	TRBV7-2	TRBJ2-1	NA	NA	TGTGCCAGCAGCTTAGTACAGGGCGGCTCCTACAATGAGCAGTTCTTC	CASSLVQGGSYNEQFF
17	TRBV4-1	TRBJ1-4	NA	NA	TGCGCCAGCAGCCAAGATCTGTGGGGGGCAACTAATGAAAAACTGTTTTTT	CASSQDLWGATNEKLFF
12	TRBV5-6	TRBJ1-5	NA	NA	TGTGCCAGCAGCCTACTCAATCAGCCCCAGCATTTT	CASSLLNQPQHF
12	TRBV4-1	TRBJ1-2	NA	NA	TGCGCCAGCAGCCAAGGGGAGAGACGCTACACCTTC	CASSQGERRYTF
14	TRBV6-5	TRBJ1-1	NA	NA	TGTGCCAGCAGGAACGGACAGACGAACACTGAAGCTTTCTTT	CASRNGQTNTEAFF
17	TRBV27	TRBJ1-1	NA	NA	TGTGCCAGCATCCGGGAGGGGGTGGACATCGAGAACACTGAAGCTTTCTTT	CASIREGVDIENTEAFF
13	TRBV28	TRBJ1-2	NA	NA	TGTGCCAGCAGCAATACAGGATTAGGAGGCTACACCTTC	CASSNTGLGGYTF
17	TRBV12-2	TRBJ2-1	once	NA	TGTGCAAGTCGCTCTTCCATAGCGGGAGGAGCCTACAATGAGCAGTTCTTC	CASRSSIAGGAYNEQFF
14	TRBV5-1	TRBJ2-3	few	TRBD2	TGCGCCAGCAGCATTAGCGGGGCCAGAGATACGCAGTATTTT	CASSISGARDTQYF
14	TRBV29-1	TRBJ1-5	few	TRBD1	TGCAGCGTTGGAGACAGGGGGACGAATCAGCCCCAGCATTTT	CSVGDRGTNQPQHF
12	TRBV27	TRBJ2-1	NA	TRBD2	TGTGCCAGCAGTTTATTGGCGGGGGGGCTGTTCTTC	CASSLLAGGLFF
14	TRBV6-5	TRBJ2-7	NA	TRBD1	TGTGCCAGCAGCCCGGACAGGGCCAACTACGAGCAGTACTTC	CASSPDRANYEQYF
15	TRBV4-1	TRBJ2-3	NA	TRBD1	TGCGCCAGCAGCCAACAAGGACAGGGAACAGATACGCAGTATTTT	CASSQQGQGTDTQYF
17	TRBV4-1	TRBJ2-5	once	TRBD2	TGCGCCAGCAGCCAAGGTCGGCTAGCGGGAGGGTGGGAGACCCAGTACTTC	CASSQGRLAGGWETQYF
14	TRBV5-1	TRBJ1-5	NA	NA	TGCGCCAGCAGCCCCCGACCAGGAGGTCAGCCCCAGCATTTT	CASSPRPGGQPQHF
14	TRBV7-8	TRBJ1-1	NA	NA	TGTGCCAGCAGTTACCAAACAGTGAACACTGAAGCTTTCTTT	CASSYQTVNTEAFF
15	TRBV14	TRBJ2-1	NA	TRBD2	TGTGCCAGCAGCCAAGATTTGGGGGGGAACAATGAGCAGTTCTTC	CASSQDLGGNNEQFF
14	TRBV28	TRBJ1-2	NA	NA	TGTGCCAGCAGCCTACTGGGGGAGGGTGGTGGCTACACCTTC	CASSLLGEGGGYTF
15	TRBV7-9	TRBJ1-2	few	TRBD1	TGTGCCAGCAGCTCAACTAAGGGACAGGACTATGGCTACACCTTC	CASSSTKGQDYGYTF
14	TRBV19	TRBJ1-1	NA	TRBD1	TGTGCCAGTAGTACCGACAGGGTCTACACTGAAGCTTTCTTT	CASSTDRVYTEAFF
12	TRBV5-8	TRBJ1-1	NA	NA	TGTGCCCGAACGCGAAAGGGGACTGAAGCTTTCTTT	CARTRKGTEAFF
15	TRBV18	TRBJ1-2	NA	TRBD1	TGTGCCAGCTCACCATCAGGGGGCGGGAGCTATGGCTACACCTTC	CASSPSGGGSYGYTF
14	TRBV11-3	TRBJ2-3	NA	TRBD1	TGTGCCAGCAGCCTAGGGGGCGACACCGATACGCAGTATTTT	CASSLGGDTDTQYF
16	TRBV19	TRBJ2-5	once	NA	TGTGCCAGTAGTACAAAACAGGGATATGAAGAAGAGACCCAGTACTTC	CASSTKQGYEEETQYF